This T cell receptor beta chain was retrieved from a study of blood T cell repertoires in COVID-19. Background on the study: Samples representing acute and convalescent COVID-19 were sourced from the United States, Italy and Spain. Sources were T cells, B-cell-depleted T cells, or PBMCs; the material itself was cDNA or gDNA.

Germline CDR1 SGHVS, CDR2 FNYEAQ. The CDR3 is 16 amino acids. The trim removed 5 bases at V and 2 bases at J, leaving 7 bases unmatched. All recovered Cohort 3 donors got two negative PCRs, got clearance, or saw symptom resolution. Authors' data handling: Counts of nucleated cells, estimated from reference gene primer amplification, were obtained. Clones were sequenced by immunoSEQ multiplex PCR, and TCRdb holds only the in-frame ones, with some missing. That table is the source of V, J and clone size, and D and trimming were worked out from the DNA. Among fewer than 400,000 clones listed, around 86% were seen once.

The clonotype was recovered from a man aged 25 to 45 who had recovered from COVID-19. Sequencing was performed on PBMCs or T cells enriched from blood (not recorded which). The J gene is TRBJ2-3, the V gene TRBV7-6; 10 bases line up with TRBD2. The CDR3 region is CASSRHTSGVTDTQYF. CDR3 sequence (DNA): TGTGCCAGCAGCCGTCATACTAGCGGGGTCACAGATACGCAGTATTTT.